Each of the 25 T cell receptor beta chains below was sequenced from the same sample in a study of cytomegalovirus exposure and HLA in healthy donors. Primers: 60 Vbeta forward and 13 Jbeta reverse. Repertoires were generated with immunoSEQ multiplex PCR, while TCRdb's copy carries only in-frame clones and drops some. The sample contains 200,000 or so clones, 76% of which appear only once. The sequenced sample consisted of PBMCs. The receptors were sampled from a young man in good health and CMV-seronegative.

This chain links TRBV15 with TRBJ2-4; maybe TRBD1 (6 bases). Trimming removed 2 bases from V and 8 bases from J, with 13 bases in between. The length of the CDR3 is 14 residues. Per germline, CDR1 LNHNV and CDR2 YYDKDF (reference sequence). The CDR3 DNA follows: TGTGCCACCAGCAGACGTTACAGGGATCACATTCAGTACTTC. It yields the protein CATSRRYRDHIQYF. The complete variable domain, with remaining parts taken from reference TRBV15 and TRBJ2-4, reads DAMVIQNPRYQVTQFGKPVTLSCSQTLNHNVMYWYQQKSSQAPKLLFHYYDKDFNNEADTPDNFQSRRPNTSFCFLDIRSPGLGDTAMYLCATSRRYRDHIQYFGAGTRLSVL.

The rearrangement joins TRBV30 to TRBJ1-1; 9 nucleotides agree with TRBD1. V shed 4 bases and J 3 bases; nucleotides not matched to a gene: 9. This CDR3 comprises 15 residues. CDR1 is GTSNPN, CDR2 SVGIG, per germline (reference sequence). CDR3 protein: CAWTPLGTGYTEAFF. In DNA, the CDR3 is TGTGCCTGGACGCCTCTCGGGACAGGGTACACTGAAGCTTTCTTT.

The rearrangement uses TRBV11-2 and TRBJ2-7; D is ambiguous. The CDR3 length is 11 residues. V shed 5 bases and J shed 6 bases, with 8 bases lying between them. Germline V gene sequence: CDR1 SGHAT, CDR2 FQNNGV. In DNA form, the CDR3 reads TGTGCCAGCAGCGCCACTACCGAGCAGTACTTC. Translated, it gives CASSATTEQYF. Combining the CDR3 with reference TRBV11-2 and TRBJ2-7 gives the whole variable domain EAGVAQSPRYKIIEKRQSVAFWCNPISGHATLYWYQQILGQGPKLLIQFQNNGVVDDSQLPKDRFSAERLKGVDSTLKIQPAKLEDSAVYLCASSATTEQYFGPGTRLTVT.

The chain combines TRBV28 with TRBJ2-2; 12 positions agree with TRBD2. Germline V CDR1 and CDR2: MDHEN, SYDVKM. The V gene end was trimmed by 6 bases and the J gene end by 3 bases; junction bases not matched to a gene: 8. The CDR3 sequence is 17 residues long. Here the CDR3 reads CASSLLAGGPDTGELFF. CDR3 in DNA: TGTGCCAGCAGCCTGCTAGCGGGAGGGCCGGACACCGGGGAGCTGTTTTTT.

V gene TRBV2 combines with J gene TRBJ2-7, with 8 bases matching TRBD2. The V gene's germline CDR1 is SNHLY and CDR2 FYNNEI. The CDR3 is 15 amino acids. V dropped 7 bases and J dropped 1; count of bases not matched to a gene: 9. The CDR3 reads CASKSSGGLSYEQYF. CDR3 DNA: TGTGCCAGCAAGTCGTCGGGAGGGCTGTCCTACGAGCAGTACTTC.

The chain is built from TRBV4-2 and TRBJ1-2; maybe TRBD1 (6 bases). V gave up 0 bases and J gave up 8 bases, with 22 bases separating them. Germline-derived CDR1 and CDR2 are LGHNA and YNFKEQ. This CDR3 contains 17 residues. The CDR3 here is CASSQDRSAGGLLGYTF. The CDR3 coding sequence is TGTGCCAGCAGCCAAGATAGGTCGGCGGGGGGGCTTTTGGGCTACACCTTC.

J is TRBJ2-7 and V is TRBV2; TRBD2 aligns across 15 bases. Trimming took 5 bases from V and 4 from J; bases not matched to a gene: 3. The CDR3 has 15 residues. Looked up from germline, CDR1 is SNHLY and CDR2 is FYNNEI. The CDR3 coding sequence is TGTGCCAGCAGTTCCGGACTAGCGGGAGGGTACGAGCAGTACTTC. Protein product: CASSSGLAGGYEQYF.

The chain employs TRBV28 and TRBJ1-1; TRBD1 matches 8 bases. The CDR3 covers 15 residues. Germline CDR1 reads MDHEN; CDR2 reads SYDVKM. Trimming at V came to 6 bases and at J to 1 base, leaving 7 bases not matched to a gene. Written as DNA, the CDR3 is TGTGCCAGCAGCCCACACGGGACAGGGAACACTGAAGCTTTCTTT. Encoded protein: CASSPHGTGNTEAFF.

The DNA of the CDR3 is TGTGCTAGTGGTTGGGGAGACACGCGGAACACCGGGGAGCTGTTTTTT. Encoded protein: CASGWGDTRNTGELFF. J is TRBJ2-2 and V is TRBV12-5; the D gene is possibly TRBD2 (5 bases). Trimming left V 4 bases short and J 1 base short, with 13 bases between. CDR1 and CDR2 (germline): LGHNT, FRNRAP. The CDR3 runs to 16 residues.

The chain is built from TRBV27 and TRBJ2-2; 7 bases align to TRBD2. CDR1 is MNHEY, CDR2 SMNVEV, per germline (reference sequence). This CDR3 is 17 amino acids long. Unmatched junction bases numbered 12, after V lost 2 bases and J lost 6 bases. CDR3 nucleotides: TGTGCCAGCAGTTTAGGTTTGGGGAGCGGGGTAGCCGGGGAGCTGTTTTTT. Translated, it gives CASSLGLGSGVAGELFF.

This CDR3 is CASSAQLAGGYEQYF. CDR3 nucleotides: TGCGCCAGCAGCGCCCAACTAGCGGGGGGCTACGAGCAGTACTTC. This rearrangement joins TRBV5-1 to TRBJ2-7; 12 bases align to TRBD2. The CDR3 is 15 amino acids. The germline CDR1 and CDR2 sequences are SGHRS and YFSETQ. V dropped 4 bases and J dropped 3; count of bases not matched to a gene: 5.

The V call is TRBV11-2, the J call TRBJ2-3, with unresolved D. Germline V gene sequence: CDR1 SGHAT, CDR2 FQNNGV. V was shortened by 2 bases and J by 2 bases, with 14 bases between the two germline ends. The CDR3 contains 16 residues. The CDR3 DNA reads TGTGCCAGCAGCTTATTCGCCGCACTCACCACAGATACGCAGTATTTT. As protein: CASSLFAALTTDTQYF.

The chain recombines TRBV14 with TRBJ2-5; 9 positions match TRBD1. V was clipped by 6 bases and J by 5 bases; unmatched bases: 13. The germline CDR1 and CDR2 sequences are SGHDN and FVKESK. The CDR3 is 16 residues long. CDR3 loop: CASRGTSGQGRETQYF. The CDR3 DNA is TGTGCCAGCAGGGGCACCTCGGGACAGGGAAGGGAGACCCAGTACTTC.

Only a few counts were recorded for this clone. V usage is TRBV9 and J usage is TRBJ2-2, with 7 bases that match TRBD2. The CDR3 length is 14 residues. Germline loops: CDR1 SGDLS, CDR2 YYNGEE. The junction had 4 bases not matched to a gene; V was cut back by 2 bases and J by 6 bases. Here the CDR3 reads CASSVTGGAGELFF. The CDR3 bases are TGTGCCAGCAGCGTGACGGGAGGTGCCGGGGAGCTGTTTTTT.

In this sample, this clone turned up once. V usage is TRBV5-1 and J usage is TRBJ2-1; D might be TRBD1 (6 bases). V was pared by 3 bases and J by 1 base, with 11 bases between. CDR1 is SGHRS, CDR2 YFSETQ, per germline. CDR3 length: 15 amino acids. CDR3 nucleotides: TGCGCCAGCAGCTCCACAGGGTTGTCCTACAATGAGCAGTTCTTC. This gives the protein CASSSTGLSYNEQFF.

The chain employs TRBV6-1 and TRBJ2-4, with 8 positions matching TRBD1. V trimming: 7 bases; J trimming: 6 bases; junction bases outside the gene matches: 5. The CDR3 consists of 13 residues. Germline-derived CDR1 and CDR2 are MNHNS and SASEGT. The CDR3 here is CASTEGTGNIQYF. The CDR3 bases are TGTGCCAGCACGGAGGGGACAGGAAACATTCAGTACTTC.

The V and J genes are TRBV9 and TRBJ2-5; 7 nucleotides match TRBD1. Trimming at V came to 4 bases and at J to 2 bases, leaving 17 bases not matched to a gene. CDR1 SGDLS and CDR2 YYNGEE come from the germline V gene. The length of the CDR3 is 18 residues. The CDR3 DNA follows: TGTGCCAGCAGCCCGAACCCGGGACAGTTTGTCAGTCAAGAGACCCAGTACTTC. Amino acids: CASSPNPGQFVSQETQYF. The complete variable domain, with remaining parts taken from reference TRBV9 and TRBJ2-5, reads DSGVTQTPKHLITATGQRVTLRCSPRSGDLSVYWYQQSLDQGLQFLIQYYNGEERAKGNILERFSAQQFPDLHSELNLSSLELGDSALYFCASSPNPGQFVSQETQYFGPGTRLLVL.

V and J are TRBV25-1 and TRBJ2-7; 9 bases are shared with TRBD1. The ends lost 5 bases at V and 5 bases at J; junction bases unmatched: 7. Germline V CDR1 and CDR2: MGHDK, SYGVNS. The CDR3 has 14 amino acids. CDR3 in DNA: TGTGCCAGCAGTAAAGGACAGGGGAGTCACGAGCAGTACTTC. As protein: CASSKGQGSHEQYF.

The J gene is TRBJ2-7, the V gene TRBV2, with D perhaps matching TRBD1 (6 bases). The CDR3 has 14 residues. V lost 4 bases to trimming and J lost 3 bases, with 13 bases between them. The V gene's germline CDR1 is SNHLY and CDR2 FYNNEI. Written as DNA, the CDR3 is TGTGCCAGCAGTGCGGAAGGACAGAGCTACGAGCAGTACTTC. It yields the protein CASSAEGQSYEQYF.

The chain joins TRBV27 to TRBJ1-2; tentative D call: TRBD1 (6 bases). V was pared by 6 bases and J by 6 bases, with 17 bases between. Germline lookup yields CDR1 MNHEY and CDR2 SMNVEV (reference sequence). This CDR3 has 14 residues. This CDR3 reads CASSSGVRDHGYTF. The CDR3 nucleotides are TGTGCCAGCAGCTCAGGGGTCAGGGACCATGGCTACACCTTC.

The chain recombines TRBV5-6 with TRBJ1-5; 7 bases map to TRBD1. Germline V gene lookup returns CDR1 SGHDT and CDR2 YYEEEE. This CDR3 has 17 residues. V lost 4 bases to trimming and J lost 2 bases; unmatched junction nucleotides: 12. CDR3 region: CASSRMVRTGRNQPQHF. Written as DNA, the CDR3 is TGTGCCAGCAGCAGAATGGTACGGACAGGCCGCAATCAGCCCCAGCATTTT.

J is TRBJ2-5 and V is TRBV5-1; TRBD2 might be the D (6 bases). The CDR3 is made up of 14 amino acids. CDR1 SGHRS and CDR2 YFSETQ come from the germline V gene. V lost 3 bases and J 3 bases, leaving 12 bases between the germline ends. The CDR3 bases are TGCGCCAGCAGCTCGGGAGCGACTAAAGAGACCCAGTACTTC. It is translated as CASSSGATKETQYF. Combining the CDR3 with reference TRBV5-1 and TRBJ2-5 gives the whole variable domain KAGVTQTPRYLIKTRGQQVTLSCSPISGHRSVSWYQQTPGQGLQFLFEYFSETQRNKGNFPGRFSGRQFSNSRSEMNVSTLELGDSALYLCASSSGATKETQYFGPGTRLLVL.

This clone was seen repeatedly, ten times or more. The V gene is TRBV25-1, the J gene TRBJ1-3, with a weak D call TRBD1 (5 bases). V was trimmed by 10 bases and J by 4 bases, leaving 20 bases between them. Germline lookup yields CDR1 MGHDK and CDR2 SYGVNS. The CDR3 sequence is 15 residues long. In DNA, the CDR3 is TGTGCCACCACCGACAGCGGGGAACCCGGAAACACCATATATTTT. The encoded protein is CATTDSGEPGNTIYF.

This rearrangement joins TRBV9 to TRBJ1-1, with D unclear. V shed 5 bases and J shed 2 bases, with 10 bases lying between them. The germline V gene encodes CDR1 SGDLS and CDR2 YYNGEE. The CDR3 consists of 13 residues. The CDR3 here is CASSRAGNTEAFF. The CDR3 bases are TGTGCCAGCAGTCGAGCGGGAAACACTGAAGCTTTCTTT. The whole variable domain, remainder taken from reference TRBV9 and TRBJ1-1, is DSGVTQTPKHLITATGQRVTLRCSPRSGDLSVYWYQQSLDQGLQFLIQYYNGEERAKGNILERFSAQQFPDLHSELNLSSLELGDSALYFCASSRAGNTEAFFGQGTRLTVV.

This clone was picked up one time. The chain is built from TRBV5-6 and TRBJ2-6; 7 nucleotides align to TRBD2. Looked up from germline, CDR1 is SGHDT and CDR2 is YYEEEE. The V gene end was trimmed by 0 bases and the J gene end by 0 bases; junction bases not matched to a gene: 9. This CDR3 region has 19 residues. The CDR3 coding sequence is TGTGCCAGCAGCTTGGAGGGTAGCGGGCCTTCCTCTGGGGCCAACGTCCTGACTTTC. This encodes CASSLEGSGPSSGANVLTF.